This TCR beta chain was retrieved from a study of tumor-infiltrating lymphocytes in primary liver carcinoma. Study results and limitations: The study found only about 7.5-24% of top clones in all five tumor regions.

With respect to this clonotype: Antigen unknown. The CDR3 carries no conserved terminal phenylalanine or tryptophan, so it likely arises from a read error.

The researchers produced TCR beta cDNA from approximately 0.45 ug total RNA with a constant-region primer. Libraries covering TCR beta were generated through three nested multiplex PCR rounds (using a slightly modified ARM-PCR). Investigators reported that the first two PCR rounds, at roughly 10 cycles each, used TRBV1-TRBV30 forward primers with a C-beta reverse primer. TCRdb itself ran the multiplex PCR reads through MiXCR, one entry per CDR3 protein. The sample carries just under 55,000 distinct CDR3 sequences, about 68% recorded once. DNA and RNA were both co-extracted from roughly 18-30 mg of bulk tissue that had not been sorted. Each tumor sample had over 75% viable tumor cells. CDR1 is SQVTM, CDR2 ANQGSEA, per germline. The length of the CDR3 is 13 residues.

Material: liver tumor tissue from sampling region 2. Subset indicated: tumor region T2, inferior pole. The receptor was isolated from a man in his forties with primary liver carcinoma and hepatitis B virus infection. The J gene is TRBJ2-7, the V gene TRBV29-1; 8 nucleotides agree with TRBD1. CDR3 in DNA: TGCAGCGTTGGACAGGGGAATATTTACGGGCAGTACTCC. This gives the protein CSVGQGNIYGQYS.